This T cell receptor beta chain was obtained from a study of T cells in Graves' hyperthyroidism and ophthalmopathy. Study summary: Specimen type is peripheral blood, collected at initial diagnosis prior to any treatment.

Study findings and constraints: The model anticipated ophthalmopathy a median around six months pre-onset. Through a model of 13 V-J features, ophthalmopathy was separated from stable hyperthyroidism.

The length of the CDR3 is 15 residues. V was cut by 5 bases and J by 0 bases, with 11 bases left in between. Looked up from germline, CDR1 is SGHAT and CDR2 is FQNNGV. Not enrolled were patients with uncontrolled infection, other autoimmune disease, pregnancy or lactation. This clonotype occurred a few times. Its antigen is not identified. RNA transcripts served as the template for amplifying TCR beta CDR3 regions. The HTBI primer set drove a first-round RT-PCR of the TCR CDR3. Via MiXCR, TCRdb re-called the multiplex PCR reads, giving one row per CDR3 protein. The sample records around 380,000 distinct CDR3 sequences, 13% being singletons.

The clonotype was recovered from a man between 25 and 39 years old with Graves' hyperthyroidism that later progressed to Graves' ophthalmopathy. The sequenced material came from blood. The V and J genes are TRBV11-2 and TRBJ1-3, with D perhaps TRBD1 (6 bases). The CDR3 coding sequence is TGTGCCAGCAGCCCTGACAGGCACTCTGGAAACACCATATATTTT. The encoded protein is CASSPDRHSGNTIYF.